The 5 T cell receptor beta chains below come from one sample, sequenced in a study of cytomegalovirus exposure and HLA in healthy donors. PCR used 60 Vbeta primers and 13 Jbeta primers. Clones were sequenced by immunoSEQ multiplex PCR, and TCRdb holds only the in-frame ones, with some missing. The data contain under 85,000 clones, about four fifths of them singletons. The specimen was PBMCs. The receptors were gathered from a man aged 35 to 55 in good health and CMV-seronegative.

The gene calls are TRBV6-1 and TRBJ2-7; 8 bases are a match to TRBD1. This CDR3 has 14 residues. Germline-derived CDR1 and CDR2 are MNHNS and SASEGT. The J segment lost 2 bases and the V segment lost 6 bases, leaving 6 bases of the junction unmatched. For the CDR3, the DNA is TGTGCCAGCAGGACAGGGGATCCGACCTACGAGCAGTACTTC. It specifies CASRTGDPTYEQYF.

The rearrangement links TRBV14 to TRBJ2-1; 8 bases fit TRBD2. The CDR3 runs 15 residues. Germline V lookup: CDR1 SGHDN, CDR2 FVKESK. Trimming removed 5 bases from V and 4 bases from J; junction bases left unmatched: 7. The CDR3 bases are TGTGCCAGCAGCTATTCTAGCGGGCGGTACAATGAGCAGTTCTTC. Its translation is CASSYSSGRYNEQFF.

V and J are TRBV19 and TRBJ1-6, with TRBD1 as a possible D gene (6 bases). Germline CDR1 reads LNHDA; CDR2 reads SQIVND (reference sequence). Trimming pared 7 bases from V and 10 bases from J, leaving 23 bases between. The CDR3 loop spans 16 amino acids. The CDR3 DNA sequence: TGTGCCAGTACCCAGCGTCGGGGGGCAGCAATCTCACCCCTCCACTTT. Translation gives CASTQRRGAAISPLHF.

The chain employs TRBV5-6 and TRBJ2-7; D is ambiguous. This CDR3 is 12 amino acids long. The ends were cut back, 2 bases at V and 6 bases at J, with 9 bases in the middle. Germline assignment: CDR1 SGHDT and CDR2 YYEEEE. The DNA of the CDR3 is TGTGCCAGCAGCTTTCAGGCCTTCGAGCAGTACTTC. This sequence encodes CASSFQAFEQYF.

The CDR3 is CASSSPQGLAGNEQYF. The CDR3, as DNA: TGTGCCAGCAGTTCCCCACAGGGGCTAGCGGGAAACGAGCAGTACTTC. The chain carries TRBV28 and TRBJ2-7; 9 nucleotides align to TRBD2. V lost 4 bases to trimming and J lost 5 bases; unmatched junction nucleotides: 12. The CDR3 contains 16 residues. Germline loops: CDR1 MDHEN, CDR2 SYDVKM.